One sample yielded the 25 T cell receptor beta chains listed below, sequenced in a study of shared clonotypes between healthy human individuals. The protocol was immunoSEQ multiplex PCR, while the TCRdb copy is restricted to in-frame clones and leaves out a portion. Here the sample spans 2,500,000 or so clones, around 94% being singletons. The sample was naive CD4+ T cells sorted from blood. Regarding subset: CD45RA+ positively selected. Receptors originate from a man aged 18 to 29 in good health.

CDR3 sequence reads: CASSFAGTTTDTQYF. The CDR3 region has the DNA TGCGCCAGCAGCTTCGCCGGGACTACAACAGATACGCAGTATTTT. The chain has TRBV5-1 and TRBJ2-3, with 7 positions matching TRBD2. Germline CDR1 reads SGHRS; CDR2 reads YFSETQ. Trimming cost V 2 bases and J 3 bases; bases outside gene matches: 6. The CDR3 is 15 amino acids.

This chain uses TRBV6-5 with TRBJ1-6, with D tentatively TRBD1 (6 bases). Germline V gene lookup returns CDR1 MNHEY and CDR2 SVGAGI. Between the trimmed V and J ends, which lost 4 bases and 10 bases, there was a span of 17 bases. This CDR3 is built from 15 residues. CDR3 loop: CASSSPGGARSPLHF. Here the CDR3 DNA reads TGTGCCAGCAGTTCCCCCGGGGGGGCGCGATCACCCCTCCACTTT.

The rearrangement joins TRBV2 to TRBJ2-1; D gene unclear. Trimming took 4 bases from V and 9 from J, leaving 7 bases between them. The CDR3 consists of 11 residues. The germline CDR1 and CDR2 sequences are SNHLY and FYNNEI. The CDR3 region is CASSAVGEQFF. The CDR3 DNA is TGTGCCAGCAGTGCCGTTGGTGAGCAGTTCTTC.

This chain links TRBV6-1 with TRBJ2-5, with D perhaps given as TRBD1 or TRBD2 (6 bases each). The CDR3 is 14 amino acids. The V end was cut by 5 bases, the J end by 2 bases, with 12 bases between. From germline, CDR1 is MNHNS and CDR2 SASEGT. The DNA for the CDR3 is TGTGCCAGCAGTACAGGGACTGTTCAAGAGACCCAGTACTTC. It codes for CASSTGTVQETQYF.

This sequence joins TRBV6-5 and TRBJ1-6; D possibly corresponds to TRBD1 (6 bases). This CDR3 spans 14 amino acids. V dropped 6 bases and J dropped 9 bases, with 15 bases sitting between them. Germline CDR1 reads MNHEY; CDR2 reads SVGAGI. The DNA of the CDR3 is TGTGCCAGCAGGAGACAGGCGGAGGGTTCACCCCTCCACTTT. The encoded protein is CASRRQAEGSPLHF.

This clone was found once. This rearrangement joins TRBV5-1 to TRBJ2-7, with TRBD2 identical over 14 bases. V trimming: 4 bases; J trimming: 0 bases; junction bases outside the gene matches: 3. There are 16 residues in the CDR3. From germline, CDR1 is SGHRS and CDR2 YFSETQ. CDR3 coding DNA: TGCGCCAGCAGCCGACTAGCGGGAGGGTCCTCCTACGAGCAGTACTTC. The encoded protein is CASSRLAGGSSYEQYF.

The chain carries TRBV7-2 and TRBJ2-7, with D unresolved. V lost 5 bases to trimming and J lost 1 base, with 18 bases between them. Per germline, CDR1 SGHTA and CDR2 FQGNSA. The CDR3 spans 16 residues. Here the CDR3 DNA reads TGTGCCAGCAGCCAAGTCGGCTCGCAGTCGTCCTACGAGCAGTACTTC. Translation gives CASSQVGSQSSYEQYF.

The chain recombines TRBV9 with TRBJ1-2; 7 positions match TRBD1. V lost 4 bases, J lost 4 bases, and 13 bases stayed unmatched. The CDR3 sequence is 16 residues long. CDR1 is SGDLS and CDR2 is YYNGEE in the germline V gene. CDR3 bases: TGTGCCAGCAGCCCTACCGAGGGGGCGGGCGGCTATGGCTACACCTTC. As protein: CASSPTEGAGGYGYTF.

This chain connects TRBV30 to TRBJ1-2; D unclear. The germline V gene encodes CDR1 GTSNPN and CDR2 SVGIG (reference sequence). This CDR3 has 14 amino acids. The V end was cut by 0 bases, the J end by 3 bases, with 11 bases between. For the CDR3, the DNA is TGTGCCTGGAGTGTACTCGGGGTCTACTATGGCTACACCTTC. Amino acids: CAWSVLGVYYGYTF. Drawing the rest from reference TRBV30 and TRBJ1-2, the complete variable domain is SQTIHQWPATLVQPVGSPLSLECTVEGTSNPNLYWYRQAAGRGLQLLFYSVGIGQISSEVPQNLSASRPQDRQFILSSKKLLLSDSGFYLCAWSVLGVYYGYTFGSGTRLTVV.

This clone was recorded only once. The genes are TRBV11-1 and TRBJ2-2, with no clear D. V lost 2 bases and J 6 bases, leaving 4 bases between the germline ends. Germline V lookup: CDR1 SGHAT, CDR2 FQDESV (reference sequence). CDR3 length: 12 residues. The CDR3 DNA follows: TGTGCCAGCAGCTTAAATCCCGGGGAGCTGTTTTTT. It codes for CASSLNPGELFF.

The chain recombines TRBV19 with TRBJ2-7; D is tentatively TRBD1 or TRBD2 (7 bases each). Trimming took off 10 bases at V and 2 bases at J, with 24 bases between the two ends. CDR1 is LNHDA and CDR2 is SQIVND in the germline V gene (reference sequence). The CDR3 runs 16 residues. CDR3 sequence (DNA): TGTGCCACTCAAGGTCTCGACAGGGAGGGAACCTACGAGCAGTACTTC. As protein: CATQGLDREGTYEQYF.

The chain recombines TRBV19 with TRBJ1-3; unclear D gene. Germline assignment: CDR1 LNHDA and CDR2 SQIVND (reference sequence). The CDR3 extends over 13 amino acids. V lost 5 bases and J 4 bases, leaving 9 bases between the germline ends. CDR3 coding DNA: TGTGCCAGTAGTCGGCAGGCAGGAAACACCATATATTTT. Translating gives CASSRQAGNTIYF. Using reference TRBV19 and TRBJ1-3 for the parts outside the CDR3, the full variable domain is DGGITQSPKYLFRKEGQNVTLSCEQNLNHDAMYWYRQDPGQGLRLIYYSQIVNDFQKGDIAEGYSVSREKKESFPLTVTSAQKNPTAFYLCASSRQAGNTIYFGEGSWLTVV.

This clone appeared once. The sample contains more than one DNA sequence encoding this CDR3. The V and J genes are TRBV5-1 and TRBJ2-5; D is perhaps TRBD1 (6 bases). The length of the CDR3 is 14 residues. Germline values: CDR1 SGHRS, CDR2 YFSETQ. The germline V and J ends were trimmed by 3 bases and 2 bases, with 11 bases remaining between them. The CDR3 reads CASSSGQYQETQYF. As DNA, the CDR3 is TGCGCCAGCAGCTCCGGACAGTATCAAGAGACCCAGTACTTC.

The chain links TRBV6-9 to TRBJ1-5; a possible D gene is TRBD1 (6 bases). The CDR3 covers 13 residues. Trimming stripped 5 bases from V and 7 bases from J, with 12 bases between. Germline loops: CDR1 MNHGY, CDR2 SVAAGI. The CDR3 region has the DNA TGTGCCAGCAGTGTGGACAGCTTCCAGCCCCAGCATTTT. It specifies CASSVDSFQPQHF.

V is TRBV11-2 and J is TRBJ2-7, with no clear D. V gave up 3 bases and J gave up 1 base, with 10 bases separating them. There are 14 residues in the CDR3. The germline V gene has CDR1 SGHAT and CDR2 FQNNGV. CDR3 coding DNA: TGTGCCAGCAGCTTTTTCTTAGAGTCCTACGAGCAGTACTTC. This translates into CASSFFLESYEQYF.

The gene calls are TRBV5-4 and TRBJ1-2; unclear D gene. Germline values: CDR1 SGHNT, CDR2 YYREEE (reference sequence). Trimming left V 4 bases short and J 2 bases short, with 12 bases between. CDR3 size: 14 residues. Here the CDR3 DNA reads TGTGCCAGCAGCATGGGTATGGAAAACTATGGCTACACCTTC. This translates into CASSMGMENYGYTF.

The chain employs TRBV9 and TRBJ2-5; 12 bases match TRBD2. J gave up 1 base and V 0 bases, and 1 base lay outside the gene matches. Germline CDR1 reads SGDLS; CDR2 reads YYNGEE. This CDR3 region has 16 residues. The CDR3 loop reads CASSVGTSGIQETQYF. The DNA of the CDR3 is TGTGCCAGCAGCGTAGGGACTAGCGGGATCCAAGAGACCCAGTACTTC.

A few counts support this clone. The chain has TRBV9 and TRBJ1-6; D remains unclear. Germline CDR1 reads SGDLS; CDR2 reads YYNGEE. Deletions cut 0 bases from V and 7 bases from J, with 11 bases between. The CDR3 has 15 amino acids. The CDR3 bases are TGTGCCAGCAGCGTAGTAGGAGATTCGAATTCACCCCTCCACTTT. It encodes CASSVVGDSNSPLHF. The variable domain in full, with the rest retrieved from reference TRBV9 and TRBJ1-6, is DSGVTQTPKHLITATGQRVTLRCSPRSGDLSVYWYQQSLDQGLQFLIQYYNGEERAKGNILERFSAQQFPDLHSELNLSSLELGDSALYFCASSVVGDSNSPLHFGNGTRLTVT.

V usage is TRBV6-5 and J usage is TRBJ2-3; no reliable D call. Between the trimmed V and J ends, which lost 4 bases and 4 bases, there was a span of 12 bases. The CDR3 runs to 14 residues. Germline loops: CDR1 MNHEY, CDR2 SVGAGI. The CDR3 region is CASSFTGGSDTQYF. The DNA for the CDR3 is TGTGCCAGCAGTTTTACGGGTGGATCAGATACGCAGTATTTT.

The J gene is TRBJ2-5, the V gene TRBV29-1; possible D gene TRBD1, 6 bases. The DNA end is more similar to TRBJ2-7, so the J call may be wrong. The CDR3 sequence is 14 residues long. In germline, CDR1 is SQVTM, CDR2 ANQGSEA. The CDR3 region is CSVAHRVSLGEQYF. For the CDR3, the DNA is TGCAGCGTTGCCCACAGGGTGTCCCTTGGCGAGCAGTACTTC.

This clone was counted between two and nine times. The chain joins TRBV5-1 to TRBJ1-1, with 8 positions matching TRBD1. The CDR3 contains 15 residues. V dropped 5 bases and J dropped 1; count of bases not matched to a gene: 7. Germline V gene sequence: CDR1 SGHRS, CDR2 YFSETQ. The CDR3 DNA follows: TGCGCCAGCAGACCGCCCGGGACAGGGAACACTGAAGCTTTCTTT. It encodes CASRPPGTGNTEAFF.

The chain has TRBV5-6 and TRBJ2-2; D tentatively reads TRBD1 or TRBD2 (6 bases each). This CDR3 spans 17 amino acids. V was pared by 0 bases and J by 0 bases, with 12 bases between. The germline gives CDR1 SGHDT, CDR2 YYEEEE. CDR3 DNA: TGTGCCAGCAGCTTGGAGGGGGAGGCCCCGAACACCGGGGAGCTGTTTTTT. It codes for CASSLEGEAPNTGELFF.

V and J are TRBV10-2 and TRBJ1-1, with TRBD1 as a possible D gene (6 bases). Between the trimmed V and J ends, which lost 6 bases and 5 bases, there was a span of 16 bases. CDR1 and CDR2 from the germline V gene are WSHSY and SAAADI. The CDR3 loop spans 14 amino acids. The CDR3 sequence is CASRVGGLGTEAFF. DNA of the CDR3: TGCGCCAGCAGAGTGGGGGGGCTTGGTACTGAAGCTTTCTTT.

The chain carries TRBV6-1 and TRBJ1-2, with D unclear. CDR3 length equals 13 residues. Trimming took off 6 bases at V and 5 bases at J, with 13 bases between the two ends. Looked up from germline, CDR1 is MNHNS and CDR2 is SASEGT. The CDR3 nucleotides are TGTGCCAGCAGGGAGCCCGCGCGTTATGGCTACACCTTC. Its translation: CASREPARYGYTF.

V gene TRBV6-5 combines with J gene TRBJ2-1; 10 bases align to TRBD2. Germline V gene data show CDR1 as MNHEY and CDR2 as SVGAGI. The CDR3 is 15 amino acids. Unmatched junction bases numbered 9, after V lost 4 bases and J lost 9 bases. The CDR3 DNA is TGTGCCAGCAGTTCCGAGGGACTAGCGAACGCTGAGCAGTTCTTC. It codes for CASSSEGLANAEQFF.